This is a list of T cell receptor beta chains from one sample in a study of blood T cell repertoires in COVID-19. TCRdb's copy holds only in-frame clones and misses some; the assay was immunoSEQ multiplex PCR. The profile shows approximately 180,000 clones, about 93% of them singletons. The specimen was peripheral blood. The receptors originated from a man aged 45-65 years with acute or convalescent COVID-19. CDR3s include the opening cysteine and the closing phenylalanine or tryptophan. The order of the fields is clone size, J gene, V gene, CDR3 length, D gene, CDR3 DNA, CDR3 protein. A D gene is named only where the DNA matches it firmly. Size values are once, few and many counts, or a class for expanded clones, and some rows have none.

. TRBJ1-4 TRBV4-3 16 TRBD1 TGCGCCAGCAGCCAAGGACTGGGACAGGGGTGGGAAAAACTGTTTTTT CASSQGLGQGWEKLFF
. TRBJ1-6 TRBV14 18 . TGTGCCAGCAGCCAAGTAGATTTCCGAAGAAAGCTTAATTCACCCCTCCACTTT CASSQVDFRRKLNSPLHF
. TRBJ2-5 TRBV6-6 14 . TGTGCCAGCAGTCCCCGGACAGTCCAAGAGACCCAGTACTTC CASSPRTVQETQYF
. TRBJ2-7 TRBV2 13 . TGTGCCAGCCGTTTCGACAGTTACTACGAGCAGTACTTC CASRFDSYYEQYF
. TRBJ1-2 TRBV24-1 14 . TGTGCCACCAGTGATTTGGGCAGGAACTATGGCTACACCTTC CATSDLGRNYGYTF
. TRBJ2-5 TRBV5-1 18 TRBD2 TGCGCCAGCAGCTTCCTCGGGGGGAGCGGGGACCGCGGGGAGACCCAGTACTTC CASSFLGGSGDRGETQYF
. TRBJ1-1 TRBV6-5 15 TRBD1 TGTGCCAGCAGAGGACAGGGGAGTTGGGGAGCTGAAGCTTTCTTT CASRGQGSWGAEAFF
. TRBJ1-4 TRBV6-4 14 . TGTGCCAGCAGTGACTTGGCAGGGGATGAAAAACTGTTTTTT CASSDLAGDEKLFF
. TRBJ1-5 TRBV5-1 15 TRBD1 TGCGCCAGCAGCTTGGGGGGACAGGGAGGTCAGCCCCAGCATTTT CASSLGGQGGQPQHF
once TRBJ1-4 TRBV28 14 TRBD1 TGTGCCAGCAGTTTAGGGACAGGGAGTGAAAAACTGTTTTTT CASSLGTGSEKLFF
. TRBJ2-2 TRBV5-1 16 TRBD2 TGCGCCAGCAGCCCGACGGGGGGGCGGGACACCGGGGAGCTGTTTTTT CASSPTGGRDTGELFF
. TRBJ1-2 TRBV29-1 14 . TGCAGCGTTGAAGATCAGGTCGGAATCTATGGCTACACCTTC CSVEDQVGIYGYTF
. TRBJ1-4 TRBV3-1/TRBV3-2 14 TRBD1 TGTGCCAGCAGCCAAGGACAGGGTGGTGAAAAACTGTTTTTT CASSQGQGGEKLFF
. TRBJ1-4 TRBV12-3/TRBV12-4 12 . TGTGCCAGCAGAAAGAACGGTGAAAAACTGTTTTTT CASRKNGEKLFF
. TRBJ2-7 TRBV27 15 . TGTGCCAGCAGTTTATATTCGGACAGAGCCTACGAGCAGTACTTC CASSLYSDRAYEQYF
. TRBJ1-3 TRBV18 16 . TGTGCCAGCTCACCAACTTTACCAGGCTCTGGAAACACCATATATTTT CASSPTLPGSGNTIYF
. TRBJ2-5 TRBV19 16 TRBD2 TGTGCCAGTGCGGTTGATGTAGCGGGAGCCGGGGAGACCCAGTACTTC CASAVDVAGAGETQYF
. TRBJ1-2 TRBV18 13 . TGTGCCAGCTCACCGATGAACAGGGATGGCTACACCTTC CASSPMNRDGYTF
. TRBJ2-2 TRBV7-8 15 TRBD1 TGTGCCAGCAGGTTGCAGGGACAGGGTACCGGGGAGCTGTTTTTT CASRLQGQGTGELFF
. TRBJ2-3 TRBV7-3 14 . TGTGCCAGCAGCCTTGCGGGTTATTCAGATACGCAGTATTTT CASSLAGYSDTQYF
. TRBJ2-2 TRBV6-2/TRBV6-3 19 TRBD2 TGTGCCAGCAGCCTCCCTGGGCAGAGACTAGCGGGAAACACCGGGGAGCTGTTTTTT CASSLPGQRLAGNTGELFF
once TRBJ2-7 TRBV7-9 14 TRBD1 TGTGCCAGCAGCCACGGACAGGCCCGCTACGAGCAGTACTTC CASSHGQARYEQYF
. TRBJ2-5 TRBV11-2 19 TRBD1 TGTGCCAGCAGCAAAGAGGGCGCTACAGGGGGGTGGTTCGGCGAGACCCAGTACTTC CASSKEGATGGWFGETQYF
. TRBJ2-4 TRBV2 16 . TGTGCCAGCAGTGAAGACAGAAAAATAGCCAAAAACATTCAGTACTTC CASSEDRKIAKNIQYF
. TRBJ1-1 TRBV3-1/TRBV3-2 16 TRBD1 TGTGCCAGCAGCCAAGGAGCTGCCAGGGGGATCACTGAAGCTTTCTTT CASSQGAARGITEAFF
. TRBJ1-2 TRBV7-9 14 TRBD1 TGTGCCAGCAGCTTAGGGGACAGCCACTATGGCTACACCTTC CASSLGDSHYGYTF
. TRBJ1-6 TRBV18 15 . TGTGCCAGCTCACCCCGGACAGACGAGAGATCACCCCTCCACTTT CASSPRTDERSPLHF
. TRBJ2-5 TRBV7-3 17 TRBD1 TGTGCCAGCAGCTTATTTGGGACAGGAACGTTGCCGGCGACCCAGTACTTC CASSLFGTGTLPATQYF
. TRBJ2-6 TRBV19 16 . TGTGCCAGTAGTACACCGAAAGGAGCTGGGGCCAACGTCCTGACTTTC CASSTPKGAGANVLTF
. TRBJ2-1 TRBV5-1 16 TRBD2 TGCGCCAGCAGCTCGACGGGCGGGAGGTCCTACAATGAGCAGTTCTTC CASSSTGGRSYNEQFF
few TRBJ1-6 TRBV5-1 16 . TGCGCCAGCAGCTTGATCTGGGGGCAGAGAAATTCACCCCTCCACTTT CASSLIWGQRNSPLHF
. TRBJ1-2 TRBV24-1 16 TRBD1 TGTGCCACCAGTGAGTCCGGGACAGGGGGATGGTATGGCTACACCTTC CATSESGTGGWYGYTF
. TRBJ1-3 TRBV11-2 14 . TGTGCCAGCTCGGAATCAGCGGCTGGAAACACCATATATTTT CASSESAAGNTIYF
. TRBJ2-2 TRBV10-3 15 TRBD2 TGTGCCATCAGTGGTTTAGCGGGGGACACCGGGGAGCTGTTTTTT CAISGLAGDTGELFF
. TRBJ1-1 TRBV19 14 . TGTGCCAGTAGTATTATGGGGCGCGGAACTGAAGCTTTCTTT CASSIMGRGTEAFF
. TRBJ2-2 TRBV7-2 14 TRBD2 TGTGCCAGCAGCCCCTCGGGAGGTACCGGGGAGCTGTTTTTT CASSPSGGTGELFF
. TRBJ1-2 TRBV6-2/TRBV6-3 14 . TGTGCCAGCAGTTACGAAGGGGATAACTATGGCTACACCTTC CASSYEGDNYGYTF
. TRBJ1-1 TRBV5-5 16 . TGTGCCAGCAGCTTGGCCGCGGGGTTGATGAACACTGAAGCTTTCTTT CASSLAAGLMNTEAFF
. TRBJ2-1 TRBV7-9 18 TRBD1 TGTGCCAGCAGCTCAGGAGGACAGGGTGGGAGCTCCTACAATGAGCAGTTCTTC CASSSGGQGGSSYNEQFF
. TRBJ1-5 TRBV19 13 . TGTGCCAGTAGTATTGGGCAGGCGCAGCCCCAGCATTTT CASSIGQAQPQHF
. TRBJ2-1 TRBV19 14 TRBD2 TGTGCCAGTAGCTCTATTCGACTAGCGGATGAGCAGTTCTTC CASSSIRLADEQFF
. TRBJ2-3 TRBV27 19 TRBD2 TGTGCCAGCAGCTCTCCCGGGACTAGCGGGAGGGCCTTCCCAGATACGCAGTATTTT CASSSPGTSGRAFPDTQYF
. TRBJ2-5 TRBV2 14 . TGTGCCAGCAGTGCCCTAGCGAGGCAAGAGACCCAGTACTTC CASSALARQETQYF
once TRBJ2-1 TRBV7-3 13 . TGTGCCAGCAGCTTAAATCCCAGGAATGAGCAGTTCTTC CASSLNPRNEQFF
. TRBJ1-2 TRBV5-1 15 TRBD1 TGCGCCAGCATAAAAGGCCCAGGGGGCATCGATGGCTACACCTTC CASIKGPGGIDGYTF
once TRBJ2-5 TRBV28 15 . TGTGCCAGCAGTGGCCGCGGGACCCACGATGAGACCCAGTACTTC CASSGRGTHDETQYF
. TRBJ2-5 TRBV18 15 TRBD2 TGTGCCAGCTCACCAAGACTAGGGACTACAGAGACCCAGTACTTC CASSPRLGTTETQYF
. TRBJ2-1 TRBV7-9 19 TRBD2 TGTGCCAGCAGCTTAGCGGGGACTAGCGGGGGGTACACCTACAATGAGCAGTTCTTC CASSLAGTSGGYTYNEQFF
few TRBJ1-5 TRBV20-1 13 . TGCAGTGCTAGTAAGCAGGTCAATCAGCCCCAGCATTTT CSASKQVNQPQHF
. TRBJ2-5 TRBV6-6 14 TRBD2 TGTGCCAGCAGTAGCGGGGGGGCCGGGGAGACCCAGTACTTC CASSSGGAGETQYF
. TRBJ1-1 TRBV4-1 16 . TGCGCCAGCAGCCAAGGTGGGGCCCCACCGAACACTGAAGCTTTCTTT CASSQGGAPPNTEAFF
. TRBJ2-5 TRBV27 15 TRBD1 TGTGCCAGCAGTCTCCGGGACAGGGTTTCTGAGACCCAGTACTTC CASSLRDRVSETQYF
. TRBJ2-1 TRBV6-5 15 TRBD2 TGTGCCAGCAGTAAACTAGCGGAGTACCTCAATGAGCAGTTCTTC CASSKLAEYLNEQFF
. TRBJ1-1 TRBV18 16 . TGTGCCAGCTCACCCACAGGGTACAACATGAACACTGAAGCTTTCTTT CASSPTGYNMNTEAFF
. TRBJ1-2 TRBV12-5 12 . TGTGCTAGTGGTCCCGATGGAGATGGCTACACCTTC CASGPDGDGYTF
. TRBJ2-3 TRBV29-1 13 . TGCAGCGCCACAGGTTGGGTCTCAGATACGCAGTATTTT CSATGWVSDTQYF
. TRBJ2-5 TRBV9 15 . TGTGCCAGCAGCGTAGCTCAGGGTCCGGGCGAGACCCAGTACTTC CASSVAQGPGETQYF